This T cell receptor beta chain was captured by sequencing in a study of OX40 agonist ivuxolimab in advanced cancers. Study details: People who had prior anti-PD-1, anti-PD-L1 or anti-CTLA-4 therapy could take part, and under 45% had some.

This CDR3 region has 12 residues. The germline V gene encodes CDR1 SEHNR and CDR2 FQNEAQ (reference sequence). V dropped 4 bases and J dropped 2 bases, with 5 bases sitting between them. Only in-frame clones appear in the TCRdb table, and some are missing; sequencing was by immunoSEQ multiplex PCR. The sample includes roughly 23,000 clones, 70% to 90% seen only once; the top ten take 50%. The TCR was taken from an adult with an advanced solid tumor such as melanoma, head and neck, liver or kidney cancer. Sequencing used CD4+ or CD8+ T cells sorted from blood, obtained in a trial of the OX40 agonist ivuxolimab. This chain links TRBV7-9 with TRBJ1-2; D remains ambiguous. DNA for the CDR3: TGTGCCAGCAGCTCGGGGAACTATGGCTACACCTTC. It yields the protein CASSSGNYGYTF.